Following are 10 T cell receptor beta chains from one sample sequenced in a study of cytomegalovirus exposure and HLA in healthy donors. TCRdb's table, derived via immunoSEQ multiplex PCR, lists solely in-frame clones and lacks some. The table includes about 280,000 clones, approximately 90% detected once. Material: PBMCs. Every receptor here comes from a woman between 18 and 30 years old in good health and CMV-seronegative.

This rearrangement joins TRBV25-1 to TRBJ2-3; D is uncertain. Germline V CDR1 and CDR2: MGHDK, SYGVNS. The CDR3 consists of 12 residues. Trimming cost V 6 bases and J 0 bases, with 4 bases left between them. The CDR3 is CASSYSTDTQYF. The CDR3 DNA sequence: TGTGCCAGCAGCTATAGCACAGATACGCAGTATTTT.

The rearrangement uses TRBV25-1 and TRBJ1-6, with D perhaps TRBD1 (6 bases). V lost 6 bases to trimming and J lost 10 bases, with 13 bases between them. This CDR3 spans 13 amino acids. Germline V lookup: CDR1 MGHDK, CDR2 SYGVNS. CDR3 nucleotide sequence: TGTGCCAGCAGGTACAGGGAAGGATCACCCCTCCACTTT. Protein: CASRYREGSPLHF.

In this sample, this clone turned up once. The chain carries TRBV29-1 and TRBJ1-1; D might be TRBD1 (6 bases). The germline gives CDR1 SQVTM, CDR2 ANQGSEA. V was cut by 6 bases and J by 5 bases, with 19 bases left in between. The CDR3 totals 14 residues. The CDR3 bases are TGCAGCGTAGCTAACAGGGTAGGTGGGACTGAAGCTTTCTTT. This codes for CSVANRVGGTEAFF.

The J gene is TRBJ2-2, the V gene TRBV27; 11 positions agree with TRBD2. Germline-derived CDR1 and CDR2 are MNHEY and SMNVEV (reference sequence). The CDR3 contains 18 residues. Trimming removed 4 bases from V and 0 bases from J; junction bases left unmatched: 7. The DNA of the CDR3 is TGTGCCAGCAGTTCCTATGGGACTAGCGGTTCGAACACCGGGGAGCTGTTTTTT. Amino acid sequence: CASSSYGTSGSNTGELFF.

V and J are TRBV18 and TRBJ1-2; 7 bases align to TRBD1. The ends lost 4 bases at V and 2 bases at J; junction bases unmatched: 4. This CDR3 has 14 amino acids. Looked up from germline, CDR1 is KGHSH and CDR2 is LQKENI. The CDR3 DNA reads TGTGCCAGCTCACTAGGACAGGCGAACTATGGCTACACCTTC. Translating it yields CASSLGQANYGYTF.

The chain carries TRBV10-3 and TRBJ1-1, with D tentatively TRBD1 (5 bases). With 0 bases removed from V and 4 bases from J, the gap between germline ends came to 9 bases. Germline-derived CDR1 and CDR2 are ENHRY and SYGVKD. The CDR3 has 14 amino acids. The CDR3 DNA follows: TGTGCCATCAGTGAGTCGGGGCAGAGCACTGAAGCTTTCTTT. It yields the protein CAISESGQSTEAFF.

This rearrangement joins TRBV7-3 to TRBJ2-3; the match to TRBD2 covers 8 bases. The CDR3 is 15 residues long. CDR1 and CDR2 (germline): SGHTA, FQGTGA. Losses at the gene ends were 2 bases for V and 3 bases for J; bases not matched to a gene: 4. The CDR3 here is CASSLGGLGTDTQYF. In nucleotides, the CDR3 is TGTGCCAGCAGCTTAGGGGGACTAGGTACAGATACGCAGTATTTT.

This chain uses TRBV27 with TRBJ2-7; a weak D match, TRBD2 (6 bases). Deletions cut 2 bases from V and 0 bases from J, with 8 bases between. Germline CDR1 and CDR2: MNHEY and SMNVEV (reference sequence). This CDR3 is 14 amino acids long. The CDR3 nucleotides read TGTGCCAGCAGTTTAGCGGGACGCTCCTACGAGCAGTACTTC. Translation: CASSLAGRSYEQYF.

The chain links TRBV11-3 to TRBJ2-1, with D tentatively TRBD1 (5 bases). In germline, CDR1 is SGHNT, CDR2 YENEEA. Trimming shortened V by 4 bases and J by 1 base, and 17 bases separated the two germline ends. This CDR3 comprises 17 residues. The CDR3 DNA follows: TGTGCCAGCAGCTCTAGGGGTTCTAGTAGGTCCTACAATGAGCAGTTCTTC. Its translation is CASSSRGSSRSYNEQFF.

The count of this clone is one. This chain connects TRBV5-4 to TRBJ2-7; 8 nucleotides line up with TRBD2. The germline V gene encodes CDR1 SGHNT and CDR2 YYREEE (reference sequence). V shed 7 bases and J 6 bases; nucleotides not matched to a gene: 15. This CDR3 is 15 amino acids long. CDR3 bases: TGTGCCAGCGCACCGGAACGGGAGGGCCTCCGCGAGCAGTACTTC. Its protein is CASAPEREGLREQYF.